This TCR beta chain was observed in a study of cytomegalovirus exposure and HLA in healthy donors. Study results and limitations: Excluded were some V segments that proved indistinguishable, including TRBV6-2 and TRBV6-3. Cytomegalovirus association was listed for about 180 TCR beta chains. A later analysis linked a missense DCLRE1C variant to TCR beta V- and J-gene trimming. Confirmation in vitro established that a few CMV-associated chains were specific for CMV antigens.

PCR used 60 Vbeta primers and 13 Jbeta primers. Produced via immunoSEQ multiplex PCR; TCRdb's table is partial and in-frame only. The repertoire holds 150,000 to 200,000 clones, with around four fifths as singletons. CDR3 length: 15 amino acids. Germline values: CDR1 MNHEY, CDR2 SMNVEV (reference sequence). Trimming took 5 bases from V and 1 from J, leaving 11 bases between them. In regard to this clone: The target antigen is unknown.

What was sequenced was PBMCs. The receptor was derived from a young woman in good health and CMV-seronegative. The rearrangement links TRBV27 to TRBJ2-2; D ambiguous. DNA of the CDR3: TGTGCCAGCAGTAGTAGTTATCTGAACACCGGGGAGCTGTTTTTT. This translates into CASSSSYLNTGELFF.